This T cell receptor (beta chain) was sequenced for a study of blood T cells in healthy people across ages. PCR was performed a second time for roughly 7 to 11 cycles using a sample-barcoded 5' primer and a J-beta primer mix. TCRdb re-called the 5' RACE reads with MiXCR, one entry per CDR3 protein. The sample has about 1.4 million distinct CDR3 sequences, around 55% seen once; the top ten hold over 6.5%. Each sample provided at least 5 micrograms of extracted total RNA. Germline V lookup: CDR1 SGHTA, CDR2 FQGNSA. Trimming removed 5 bases from V and 6 bases from J, with 10 bases in between. The CDR3 runs to 12 residues.

Sequencing was carried out using blood. This sequence was found in a man aged 18 to 29 in good health. The chain has TRBV7-2 and TRBJ2-5; D not certain. The CDR3 nucleotides are TGTGCCAGCAGCCCCCAGCTCAAGACCCAGTACTTC. Protein product: CASSPQLKTQYF.